The 13 T cell receptor beta chains in this list originate from one sample, sequenced in a study of blood T cells in healthy people across ages. The use of a sample-barcoded 5' primer and a J-beta primer mix characterized a second PCR of roughly 6 to 12 cycles. A single record per CDR3 protein comes from TCRdb applying MiXCR to the 5' RACE reads. The sample carries 1.5 million or so distinct CDR3 sequences, roughly 43% recorded once. What was sequenced was blood. These receptors originate from a woman in her late teens or twenties in good health.

CDR3 in amino acids: CASSTGTGDMNTEAFF. DNA of the CDR3: TGTGCCAGCAGTACCGGGACAGGGGATATGAACACTGAAGCTTTCTTT. The chain combines TRBV27 with TRBJ1-1, with 10 bases lining up with TRBD1. From germline, CDR1 is MNHEY and CDR2 SMNVEV (reference sequence). The CDR3 contains 16 residues. V lost 5 bases to trimming and J lost 0 bases; unmatched junction nucleotides: 6.

This clonotype has a handful of counts. The chain combines TRBV4-3 with TRBJ2-3; tentatively, D is TRBD1 (6 bases). The V end was cut by 4 bases, the J end by 2 bases, with 16 bases between. Germline-derived CDR1 and CDR2 are LGHNA and YSLEER. The CDR3 contains 16 residues. The CDR3 region has the DNA TGCGCCAGCAGCCCAAAGCCGGCAGGGGACACAGATACGCAGTATTTT. As protein: CASSPKPAGDTDTQYF.

This clonotype was detected many times. The chain couples TRBV12-3 or TRBV12-4 to TRBJ2-1, with D tentatively TRBD2 (5 bases). The CDR3 loop spans 14 amino acids. V dropped 6 bases and J dropped 2 bases, with 11 bases sitting between them. The CDR3 nucleotides read TGTGCCAGCAGCCTGGACGGGACCTACAATGAGCAGTTCTTC. Translating gives CASSLDGTYNEQFF.

CDR3 in DNA: TGCAGTGCCCCCGATATAGCGGGAGTTTTCGAGCAGTACTTC. Protein sequence: CSAPDIAGVFEQYF. V gene TRBV20-1 combines with J gene TRBJ2-4, with 9 bases that match TRBD2. The better agreement between TRBJ2-7 and the DNA end casts doubt on the J call. This CDR3 comprises 14 residues. The germline V gene encodes CDR1 DFQATT and CDR2 SNEGSKA (reference sequence).

This clonotype was counted only a few times. CDR3 DNA: TGTGCCAGCAGTCTCTCCGAGGTGTCCTACAATGAGCAGTTCTTC. As protein: CASSLSEVSYNEQFF. The chain links TRBV12-3 or TRBV12-4 to TRBJ2-1, with unresolved D. This CDR3 region has 15 residues. V shed 5 bases and J shed 1 base, with 12 bases lying between them.

This clonotype was recorded only once. This chain uses TRBV12-3 or TRBV12-4 with TRBJ2-3; 7 positions match TRBD2. This CDR3 comprises 15 residues. Trimming took 9 bases from V and 5 from J; bases not matched to a gene: 14. The DNA for the CDR3 is TGTGCCAGTTCCAATCGCAGCGGGACGGGAGATACGCAGTATTTT. It yields the protein CASSNRSGTGDTQYF.

The chain employs TRBV14 and TRBJ2-3; no clear D. V was trimmed by 4 bases and J by 4 bases, leaving 12 bases between them. The CDR3 extends over 14 amino acids. Germline-derived CDR1 and CDR2 are SGHDN and FVKESK. The CDR3 DNA reads TGTGCCAGCAGCCGCCCCAATAGCCCAGATACGCAGTATTTT. It codes for CASSRPNSPDTQYF.

The chain links TRBV4-3 to TRBJ2-2; maybe TRBD1 (6 bases). Germline V gene lookup returns CDR1 LGHNA and CDR2 YSLEER. This CDR3 is built from 19 residues. V lost 0 bases, J lost 5 bases, and 22 bases lay in between. The CDR3 DNA sequence: TGCGCCAGCAGCCAAGAATTTTTTCGCTGGGATCAGGGGACCGGGGAGCTGTTTTTT. It codes for CASSQEFFRWDQGTGELFF.

This clonotype has a handful of counts. J is TRBJ1-2 and V is TRBV5-4; TRBD1 matches at 10 bases. CDR3 length equals 16 residues. V lost 2 bases to trimming and J lost 1 base; unmatched junction nucleotides: 5. Germline-derived CDR1 and CDR2 are SGHNT and YYREEE (reference sequence). CDR3 nucleotides: TGTGCCAGCAGCTTCGGGACAGGGGCCCTTAACTATGGCTACACCTTC. Translation gives CASSFGTGALNYGYTF.

J is TRBJ2-3 and V is TRBV18; D remains ambiguous. Germline V gene lookup returns CDR1 KGHSH and CDR2 LQKENI. This CDR3 has 13 residues. Trimming removed 1 base from V and 3 bases from J, with 5 bases in between. CDR3 protein: CASSPRWTDTQYF. CDR3 nucleotides: TGTGCCAGCTCACCACGGTGGACAGATACGCAGTATTTT.

The J gene is TRBJ2-1, the V gene TRBV9; tentatively, D is TRBD2 (7 bases). Trimming removed 0 bases from V and 8 bases from J, with 12 bases in between. Per germline, CDR1 SGDLS and CDR2 YYNGEE. The CDR3 length is 14 residues. The CDR3 is CASSVVGGQYEQFF. The CDR3 DNA follows: TGTGCCAGCAGCGTAGTCGGGGGGCAGTATGAGCAGTTCTTC.

The table lists this clonotype with a few counts. The chain links TRBV27 to TRBJ1-2, with 7 bases that match TRBD1. V lost 3 bases, J lost 4 bases, and 20 bases stayed unmatched. Germline loops: CDR1 MNHEY, CDR2 SMNVEV (reference sequence). This CDR3 has 19 residues. The CDR3 loop reads CASSFAGGGRGLSLYGYTF. The CDR3 nucleotides are TGTGCCAGCAGTTTCGCAGGGGGGGGGCGAGGTTTATCTCTCTATGGCTACACCTTC.

This chain links TRBV7-2 with TRBJ1-1; a possible D gene is TRBD1 (5 bases). V lost 1 base and J lost 2, with 14 bases in between. Germline V gene sequence: CDR1 SGHTA, CDR2 FQGNSA. This CDR3 comprises 16 residues. For the CDR3, the DNA is TGTGCCAGCAGCTTAGTCCTGACAGCTTCTAACACTGAAGCTTTCTTT. The encoded protein is CASSLVLTASNTEAFF.